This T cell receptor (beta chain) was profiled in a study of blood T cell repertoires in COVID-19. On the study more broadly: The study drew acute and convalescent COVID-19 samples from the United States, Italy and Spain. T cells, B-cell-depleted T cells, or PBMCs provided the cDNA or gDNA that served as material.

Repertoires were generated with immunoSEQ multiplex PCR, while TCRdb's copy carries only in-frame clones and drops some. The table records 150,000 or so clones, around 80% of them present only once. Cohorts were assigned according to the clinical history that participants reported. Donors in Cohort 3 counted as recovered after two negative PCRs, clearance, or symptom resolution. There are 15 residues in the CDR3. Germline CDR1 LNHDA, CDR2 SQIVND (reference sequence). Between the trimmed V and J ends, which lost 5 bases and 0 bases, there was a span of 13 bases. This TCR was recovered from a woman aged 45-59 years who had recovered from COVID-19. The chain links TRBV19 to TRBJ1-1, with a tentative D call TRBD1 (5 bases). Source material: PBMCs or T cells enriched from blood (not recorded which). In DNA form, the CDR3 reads TGTGCCAGTAGTCGATTAGGGGAGGTGAACACTGAAGCTTTCTTT. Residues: CASSRLGEVNTEAFF.